The table lists the clone carrying this TCR beta chain with a count of one. No antigen is known for it. Both 60 Vbeta primers and 13 Jbeta primers went into the PCR. Assay: immunoSEQ multiplex PCR; the TCRdb copy retains only in-frame clones and omits some. The table shows 90,000 to 150,000 clones, with over 75% occurring only once. This sample stems from a study of cytomegalovirus exposure and HLA in healthy donors. Overall study context: Researchers previously reported finding roughly 120 million unique TCR beta sequences from 150 million to 200 million T cells. Tens of millions of unique TCR sequences came from HLA-typed donors in an early release.

General study points: Productive rates of about 90% or about 30% were seen for most TCR beta V segments in an earlier analysis.

The CDR3 runs 18 residues. The rearrangement joins TRBV21-1 to TRBJ2-1; TRBD2, the table's D call, lacks a check against the DNA. TRBV21-1 counts as a pseudogene. What was sequenced was PBMCs. This clonotype was obtained from a human donor in good health. CDR3 region: CSGRRRAGVMIPHNEQFF. CDR3 nucleotides: TGCTCCGGGCGGAGGAGGGCGGGAGTGATGATCCCACACAATGAGCAGTTCTTC.